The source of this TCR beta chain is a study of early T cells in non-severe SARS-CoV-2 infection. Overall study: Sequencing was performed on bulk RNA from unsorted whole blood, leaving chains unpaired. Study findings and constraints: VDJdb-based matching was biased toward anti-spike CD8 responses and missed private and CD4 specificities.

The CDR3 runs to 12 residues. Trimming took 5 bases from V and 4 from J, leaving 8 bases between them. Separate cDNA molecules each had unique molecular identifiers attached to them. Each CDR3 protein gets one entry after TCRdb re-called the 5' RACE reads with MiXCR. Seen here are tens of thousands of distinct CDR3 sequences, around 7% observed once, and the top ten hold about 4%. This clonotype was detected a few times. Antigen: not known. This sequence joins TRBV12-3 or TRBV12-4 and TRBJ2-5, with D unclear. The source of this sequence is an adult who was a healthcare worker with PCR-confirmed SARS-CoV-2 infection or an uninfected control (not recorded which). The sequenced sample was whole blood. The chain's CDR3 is CASSLMGETQYF. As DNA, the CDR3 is TGTGCCAGCAGTCTCATGGGAGAGACCCAGTACTTC.